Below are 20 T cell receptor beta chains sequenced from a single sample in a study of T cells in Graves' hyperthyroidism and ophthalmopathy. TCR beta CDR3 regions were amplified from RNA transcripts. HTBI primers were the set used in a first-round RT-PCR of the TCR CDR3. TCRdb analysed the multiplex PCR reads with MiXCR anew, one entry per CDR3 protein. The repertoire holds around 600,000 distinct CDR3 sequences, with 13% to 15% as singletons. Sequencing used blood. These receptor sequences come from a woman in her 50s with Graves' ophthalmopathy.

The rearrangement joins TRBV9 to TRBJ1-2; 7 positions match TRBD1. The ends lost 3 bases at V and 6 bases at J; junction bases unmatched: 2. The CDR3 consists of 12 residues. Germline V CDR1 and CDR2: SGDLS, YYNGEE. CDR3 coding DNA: TGTGCCAGCAGCGGCGGGACAGATGGCTACACCTTC. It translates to CASSGGTDGYTF.

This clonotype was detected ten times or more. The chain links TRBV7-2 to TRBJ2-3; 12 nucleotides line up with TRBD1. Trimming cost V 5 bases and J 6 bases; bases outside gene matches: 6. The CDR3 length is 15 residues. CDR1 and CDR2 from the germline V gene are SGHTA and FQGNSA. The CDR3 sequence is CASSQGDRGRDTQYF. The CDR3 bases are TGTGCCAGCAGCCAAGGGGACAGGGGGCGGGATACGCAGTATTTT. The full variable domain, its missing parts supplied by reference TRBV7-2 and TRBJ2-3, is GAGVSQSPSNKVTEKGKDVELRCDPISGHTALYWYRQSLGQGLEFLIYFQGNSAPDKSGLPSDRFSAERTGGSVSTLTIQRTQQEDSAVYLCASSQGDRGRDTQYFGPGTRLTVL.

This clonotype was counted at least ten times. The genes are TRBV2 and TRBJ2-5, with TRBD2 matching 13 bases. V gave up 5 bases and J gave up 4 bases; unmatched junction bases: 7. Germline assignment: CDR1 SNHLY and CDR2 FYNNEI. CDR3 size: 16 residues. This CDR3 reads CASSRTSGSGAETQYF. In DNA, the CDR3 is TGTGCCAGCAGTAGGACTAGCGGGAGTGGGGCAGAGACCCAGTACTTC.

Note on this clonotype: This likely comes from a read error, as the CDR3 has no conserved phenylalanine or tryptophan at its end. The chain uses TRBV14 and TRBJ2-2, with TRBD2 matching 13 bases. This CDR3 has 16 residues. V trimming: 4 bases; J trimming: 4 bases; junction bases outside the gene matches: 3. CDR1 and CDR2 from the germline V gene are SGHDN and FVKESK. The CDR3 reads CASSRLAGGLTGELFI. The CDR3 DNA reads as TGTGCCAGCAGCCGACTAGCGGGAGGCCTCACCGGGGAGCTGTTTATT.

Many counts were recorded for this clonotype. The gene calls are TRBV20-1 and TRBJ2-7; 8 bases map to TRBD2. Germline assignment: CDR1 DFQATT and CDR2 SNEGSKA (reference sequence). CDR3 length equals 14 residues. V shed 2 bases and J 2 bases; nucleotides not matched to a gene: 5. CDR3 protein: CSARLAGATYEQYF. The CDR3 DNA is TGCAGTGCTAGACTAGCGGGTGCGACCTACGAGCAGTACTTC.

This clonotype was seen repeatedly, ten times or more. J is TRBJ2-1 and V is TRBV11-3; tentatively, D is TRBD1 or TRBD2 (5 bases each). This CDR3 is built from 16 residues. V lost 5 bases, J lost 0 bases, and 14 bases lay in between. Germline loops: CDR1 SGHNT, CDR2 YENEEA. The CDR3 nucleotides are TGTGCCAGCAGCAACCGGGACCGAAGCTCCTACAATGAGCAGTTCTTC. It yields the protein CASSNRDRSSYNEQFF.

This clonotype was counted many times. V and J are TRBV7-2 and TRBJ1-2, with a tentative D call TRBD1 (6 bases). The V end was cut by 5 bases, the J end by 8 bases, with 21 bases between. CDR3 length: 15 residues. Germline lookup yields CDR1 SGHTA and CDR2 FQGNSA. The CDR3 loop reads CASSLRGVVGKGYTF. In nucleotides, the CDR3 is TGTGCCAGCAGCCTAAGGGGGGTGGTTGGGAAAGGCTACACCTTC.

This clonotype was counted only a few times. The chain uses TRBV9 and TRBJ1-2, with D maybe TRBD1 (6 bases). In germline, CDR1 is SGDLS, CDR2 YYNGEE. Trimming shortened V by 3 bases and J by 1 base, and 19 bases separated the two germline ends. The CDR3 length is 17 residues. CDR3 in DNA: TGTGCCAGCAGCGCCCGGACAGCGCTCAGTGTTAACTATGGCTACACCTTC. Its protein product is CASSARTALSVNYGYTF.

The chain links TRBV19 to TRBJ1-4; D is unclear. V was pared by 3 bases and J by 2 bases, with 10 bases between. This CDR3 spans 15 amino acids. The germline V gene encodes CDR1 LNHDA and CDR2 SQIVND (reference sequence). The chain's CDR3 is CASSILGRTNEKLFF. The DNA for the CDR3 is TGTGCCAGTAGTATTCTTGGACGTACTAATGAAAAACTGTTTTTT.

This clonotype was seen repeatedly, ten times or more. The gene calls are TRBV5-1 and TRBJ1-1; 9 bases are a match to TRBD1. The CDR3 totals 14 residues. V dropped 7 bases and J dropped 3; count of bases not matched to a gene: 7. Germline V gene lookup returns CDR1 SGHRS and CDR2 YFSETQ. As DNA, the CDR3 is TGCGCCAGCCGGGACAGGGTGAGAGACACTGAAGCTTTCTTT. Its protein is CASRDRVRDTEAFF.

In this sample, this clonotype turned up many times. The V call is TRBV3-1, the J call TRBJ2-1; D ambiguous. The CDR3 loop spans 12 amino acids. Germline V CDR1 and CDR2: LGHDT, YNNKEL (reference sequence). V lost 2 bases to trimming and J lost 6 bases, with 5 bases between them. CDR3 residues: CASSQLSNEQFF. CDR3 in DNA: TGTGCCAGCAGCCAACTGAGCAATGAGCAGTTCTTC.

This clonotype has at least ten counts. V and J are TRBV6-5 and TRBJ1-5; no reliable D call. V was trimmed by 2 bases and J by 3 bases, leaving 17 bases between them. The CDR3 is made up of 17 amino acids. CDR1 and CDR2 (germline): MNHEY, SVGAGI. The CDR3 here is CASSYLFMGKPNQPQHF. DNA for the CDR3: TGTGCCAGCAGTTACCTCTTCATGGGGAAGCCCAATCAGCCCCAGCATTTT.

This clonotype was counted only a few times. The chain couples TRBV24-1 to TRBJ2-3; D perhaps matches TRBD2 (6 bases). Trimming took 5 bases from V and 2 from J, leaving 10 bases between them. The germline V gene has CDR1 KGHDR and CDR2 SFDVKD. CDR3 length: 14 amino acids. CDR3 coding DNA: TGTGCCACCAGTGCGGGAGCACCCACAGATACGCAGTATTTT. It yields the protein CATSAGAPTDTQYF.

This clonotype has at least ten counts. CDR3 DNA sequence: TGTGCCAGCAGCCTTTCAGGGGGGCCTGAAGCTTTCTTT. Protein product: CASSLSGGPEAFF. V is TRBV12-3 or TRBV12-4 and J is TRBJ1-1, with 7 bases matching TRBD1. The CDR3 spans 13 residues. V was clipped by 6 bases and J by 6 bases; unmatched bases: 7.

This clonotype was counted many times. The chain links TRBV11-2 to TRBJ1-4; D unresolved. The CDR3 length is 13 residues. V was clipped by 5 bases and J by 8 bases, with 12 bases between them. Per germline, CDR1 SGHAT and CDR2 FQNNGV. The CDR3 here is CASSVLIREKLFF. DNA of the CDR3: TGTGCCAGCAGCGTTTTGATCCGAGAAAAACTGTTTTTT.

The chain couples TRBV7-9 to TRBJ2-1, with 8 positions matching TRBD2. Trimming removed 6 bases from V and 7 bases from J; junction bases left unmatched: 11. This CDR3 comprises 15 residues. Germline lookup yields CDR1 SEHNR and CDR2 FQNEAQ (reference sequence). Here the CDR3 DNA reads TGTGCCAGCAGTCCAGCGGGAGCGAACTTAAATGAGCAGTTCTTC. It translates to CASSPAGANLNEQFF.

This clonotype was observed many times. CDR3 coding DNA: TGTGCCAGCAGCCCCGCGACAGTTGTGAACACTGAAGCTTTCTTT. Protein sequence: CASSPATVVNTEAFF. The rearrangement joins TRBV7-3 to TRBJ1-1, with D maybe TRBD1 (5 bases). This CDR3 comprises 15 residues. Trimming cost V 5 bases and J 0 bases, with 13 bases left between them. Germline CDR1 reads SGHTA; CDR2 reads FQGTGA.

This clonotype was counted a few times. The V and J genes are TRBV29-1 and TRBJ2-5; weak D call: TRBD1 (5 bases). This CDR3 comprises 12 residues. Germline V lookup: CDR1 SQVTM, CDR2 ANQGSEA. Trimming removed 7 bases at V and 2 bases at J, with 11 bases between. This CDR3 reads CSGRSGQETQYF. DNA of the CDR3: TGCAGCGGTCGGTCAGGGCAAGAGACCCAGTACTTC.

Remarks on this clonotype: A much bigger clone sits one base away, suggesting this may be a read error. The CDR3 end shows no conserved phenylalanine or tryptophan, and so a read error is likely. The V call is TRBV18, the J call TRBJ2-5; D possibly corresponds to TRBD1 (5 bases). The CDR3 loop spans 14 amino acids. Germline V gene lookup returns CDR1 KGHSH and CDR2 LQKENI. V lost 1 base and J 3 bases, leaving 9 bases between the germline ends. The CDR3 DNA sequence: TGTGCCAGCTCACCACAACAGGCTAAAGAGACCCAGTACCTC. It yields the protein CASSPQQAKETQYL.

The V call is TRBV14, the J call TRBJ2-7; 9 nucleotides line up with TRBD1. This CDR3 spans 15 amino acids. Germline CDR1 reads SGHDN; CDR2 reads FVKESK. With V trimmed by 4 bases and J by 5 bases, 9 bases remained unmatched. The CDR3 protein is CASSLAIQGAHEQYF. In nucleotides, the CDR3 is TGTGCCAGCAGCCTTGCCATACAGGGGGCCCACGAGCAGTACTTC. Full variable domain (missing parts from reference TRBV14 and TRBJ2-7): EAGVTQFPSHSVIEKGQTVTLRCDPISGHDNLYWYRRVMGKEIKFLLHFVKESKQDESGMPNNRFLAERTGGTYSTLKVQPAELEDSGVYFCASSLAIQGAHEQYFGPGTRLTVT.